Listed here are 27 T cell receptor beta chains from one sample, sequenced in a study of cytomegalovirus exposure and HLA in healthy donors. Primers: 60 Vbeta forward and 13 Jbeta reverse. Libraries were prepared by immunoSEQ multiplex PCR; TCRdb keeps only in-frame clonotypes and omits some of them. The sample includes approximately 120,000 clones, 81% of them seen just once. Material for sequencing was PBMCs. These receptors all come from a man between 18 and 29 years old in good health and CMV-seronegative.

J is TRBJ2-1 and V is TRBV5-6; 11 nucleotides line up with TRBD2. In germline, CDR1 is SGHDT, CDR2 YYEEEE. The CDR3 length is 17 residues. V trimming: 0 bases; J trimming: 6 bases; junction bases outside the gene matches: 8. The CDR3 protein is CASSLAPGSGGANEQFF. CDR3 nucleotide sequence: TGTGCCAGCAGCTTGGCCCCGGGTAGCGGGGGGGCCAATGAGCAGTTCTTC.

Only a few counts were recorded for this clone. This chain joins TRBV4-3 and TRBJ2-1; D remains ambiguous. Per the germline V gene, CDR1 is LGHNA and CDR2 is YSLEER. This CDR3 contains 15 residues. V was shortened by 0 bases and J by 7 bases, with 13 bases between the two germline ends. As DNA, the CDR3 is TGCGCCAGCAGCCAAGAAACCCTCCCGCAGAATGAGCAGTTCTTC. Translation: CASSQETLPQNEQFF.

The chain links TRBV5-4 to TRBJ2-5; D is uncertain. Germline CDR1 is SGHNT and CDR2 is YYREEE (reference sequence). This CDR3 contains 15 residues. V lost 4 bases, J lost 5 bases, and 18 bases lay in between. The CDR3 region is CASSRGNPTGETQYF. CDR3 nucleotides: TGTGCCAGCAGCCGAGGCAATCCCACTGGGGAGACCCAGTACTTC. Full variable domain (missing parts from reference TRBV5-4 and TRBJ2-5): ETGVTQSPTHLIKTRGQQVTLRCSSQSGHNTVSWYQQALGQGPQFIFQYYREEENGRGNFPPRFSGLQFPNYSSELNVNALELDDSALYLCASSRGNPTGETQYFGPGTRLLVL.

The chain combines TRBV11-2 with TRBJ1-4, with 7 bases lining up with TRBD1. The V gene end was trimmed by 4 bases and the J gene end by 6 bases; junction bases not matched to a gene: 11. CDR3 length: 16 amino acids. CDR1 SGHAT and CDR2 FQNNGV come from the germline V gene. In nucleotides, the CDR3 is TGTGCCAGCAGCTCGCTCACAGGGGAAGTGTATGAAAAACTGTTTTTT. It yields the protein CASSSLTGEVYEKLFF.

The chain has TRBV6-1 and TRBJ1-1; possibly TRBD1 for D (6 bases). Germline-derived CDR1 and CDR2 are MNHNS and SASEGT. The CDR3 is 14 amino acids. V was pared by 6 bases and J by 4 bases, with 15 bases between. CDR3 DNA sequence: TGTGCCAGCAGCGCCAAACAGGGTGGCACTGAAGCTTTCTTT. Translating it yields CASSAKQGGTEAFF.

This clone has more than one count but fewer than ten. V gene TRBV5-6 combines with J gene TRBJ1-1; 7 bases map to TRBD1. The germline gives CDR1 SGHDT, CDR2 YYEEEE. V shed 2 bases and J 5 bases; nucleotides not matched to a gene: 3. The CDR3 loop spans 13 amino acids. The CDR3 reads CASSLQGRTEAFF. As DNA, the CDR3 is TGTGCCAGCAGCTTACAGGGGAGGACTGAAGCTTTCTTT.

This chain joins TRBV6-4 and TRBJ2-5, with a tentative D call TRBD2 (5 bases). V dropped 3 bases and J dropped 4 bases, with 12 bases sitting between them. The V gene's germline CDR1 is MRHNA and CDR2 SNTAGT. The CDR3 has 14 amino acids. CDR3 residues: CASSEVGGSETQYF. CDR3 in DNA: TGTGCCAGCAGTGAAGTTGGAGGCTCAGAGACCCAGTACTTC.

The V call is TRBV7-9, the J call TRBJ2-7; D gene uncertain. Per germline, CDR1 SEHNR and CDR2 FQNEAQ (reference sequence). Trimming removed 3 bases from V and 12 bases from J, with 15 bases in between. This CDR3 has 12 amino acids. CDR3 residues: CASSFFPARLYF. Here the CDR3 DNA reads TGTGCCAGCAGCTTTTTTCCCGCGAGGCTGTACTTC.

This rearrangement joins TRBV7-6 to TRBJ2-1; 7 bases are a match to TRBD2. This CDR3 region has 13 residues. V lost 1 base to trimming and J lost 9 bases; unmatched junction nucleotides: 3. Germline CDR1 SGHVS, CDR2 FNYEAQ. The CDR3 DNA reads TGTGCCAGCAGCTTAGTTGAGCGGGGTGAGCAGTTCTTC. Its protein product is CASSLVERGEQFF.

The sample holds one count of this clone. The rearrangement uses TRBV2 and TRBJ1-2, with 7 bases aligning to TRBD1. Trimming at V came to 5 bases and at J to 4 bases, leaving 7 bases not matched to a gene. The CDR3 covers 14 residues. The germline V gene encodes CDR1 SNHLY and CDR2 FYNNEI. The CDR3 is CASSSTGWGYGYTF. In nucleotides, the CDR3 is TGTGCCAGCAGTTCGACAGGGTGGGGCTATGGCTACACCTTC.

Regarding this clone: The identical CDR3 is also encoded by other nucleotide sequences in the sample. The chain is built from TRBV6-6 and TRBJ1-2, with TRBD1 matching over 9 bases. In germline, CDR1 is MNHNY, CDR2 SVGAGI (reference sequence). The ends lost 6 bases at V and 8 bases at J; junction bases unmatched: 13. The CDR3 has 15 residues. The CDR3 nucleotides read TGTGCCAGCAGCTTGCCGGGACAGGGTACGTTGGGCTACACCTTC. Translation gives CASSLPGQGTLGYTF.

This chain connects TRBV2 to TRBJ2-1; 8 bases fit TRBD2. This CDR3 region has 14 residues. In germline, CDR1 is SNHLY, CDR2 FYNNEI. The V segment lost 5 bases and the J segment 5 bases; nucleotides outside the gene matches: 5. The CDR3 bases are TGTGCCAGCAGTCCGGGGGGGCCCCACAATGAGCAGTTCTTC. Protein: CASSPGGPHNEQFF. The variable domain in full, with the rest retrieved from reference TRBV2 and TRBJ2-1, is EPEVTQTPSHQVTQMGQEVILRCVPISNHLYFYWYRQILGQKVEFLVSFYNNEISEKSEIFDDQFSVERPDGSNFTLKIRSTKLEDSAMYFCASSPGGPHNEQFFGPGTRLTVL.

This clone was picked up a small number of times. This sequence joins TRBV6-5 and TRBJ1-2; 8 nucleotides line up with TRBD1. This CDR3 is built from 13 residues. V gave up 5 bases and J gave up 2 bases; unmatched junction bases: 1. CDR1 and CDR2 from the germline V gene are MNHEY and SVGAGI. CDR3 in amino acids: CASSRTGNYGYTF. In DNA form, the CDR3 reads TGTGCCAGCAGTAGGACAGGGAACTATGGCTACACCTTC.

V is TRBV2 and J is TRBJ2-5; 11 positions match TRBD1. The DNA end is more similar to TRBJ2-7, so the J call may be wrong. Germline CDR1 reads SNHLY; CDR2 reads FYNNEI. There are 15 residues in the CDR3. In nucleotides, the CDR3 is TGTGCCAGCAGACCCCGGACAGGGGGCGCCTACGAGCAGTACTTC. Protein: CASRPRTGGAYEQYF.

In its sample, this clone was seen once. The V and J genes are TRBV5-1 and TRBJ2-2, with 8 bases aligning to TRBD1. Germline assignment: CDR1 SGHRS and CDR2 YFSETQ. This CDR3 spans 15 amino acids. Losses at the gene ends were 3 bases for V and 8 bases for J; bases not matched to a gene: 9. CDR3 sequence (DNA): TGCGCCAGCAGCTGGAACCCGGACAGGGTAGGGGAGCTGTTTTTT. This gives the protein CASSWNPDRVGELFF.

The V and J genes are TRBV14 and TRBJ1-1; D possibly corresponds to TRBD1 (6 bases). Trimming pared 3 bases from V and 3 bases from J, leaving 14 bases between. The CDR3 contains 15 residues. Germline CDR1 reads SGHDN; CDR2 reads FVKESK. The CDR3 spells CASSHKAGDHTEAFF. CDR3 DNA sequence: TGTGCCAGCAGCCACAAGGCAGGGGATCACACTGAAGCTTTCTTT.

The gene calls are TRBV29-1 and TRBJ2-1; TRBD1 matches 7 bases. Losses at the gene ends were 5 bases for V and 9 bases for J; bases not matched to a gene: 7. Germline lookup yields CDR1 SQVTM and CDR2 ANQGSEA. This CDR3 region has 12 residues. This chain's CDR3 is CSVFGQDAEQFF. CDR3 DNA: TGCAGCGTTTTCGGACAGGACGCTGAGCAGTTCTTC.

This clone appeared once. This chain joins TRBV7-8 and TRBJ2-2; 8 bases agree with TRBD2. This CDR3 comprises 15 residues. With V trimmed by 3 bases and J by 3 bases, 3 bases remained unmatched. CDR1 is SGHVS, CDR2 FQNEAQ, per germline. CDR3 amino acids: CASSFAGGDTGELFF. DNA of the CDR3: TGTGCCAGCAGCTTCGCCGGGGGGGACACCGGGGAGCTGTTTTTT. The entire variable domain, with the rest obtained from reference TRBV7-8 and TRBJ2-2, is as follows: GAGVSQSPRYKVAKRGQDVALRCDPISGHVSLFWYQQALGQGPEFLTYFQNEAQLDKSGLPSDRFFAERPEGSVSTLKIQRTQQEDSAVYLCASSFAGGDTGELFFGEGSRLTVL.

Regarding this clone: Compared with germline, one end of the junction differs, possibly owing to a read error. The genes are TRBV7-9 and TRBJ1-4; D ambiguous. The germline CDR1 and CDR2 sequences are SEHNR and FQNEAQ (reference sequence). The CDR3 runs to 16 residues. CDR3: CSSSLFRGPTNEKLFF. CDR3 bases: TGTTCCAGCAGCTTGTTCCGTGGGCCAACTAATGAAAAACTGTTTTTT.

This clone was seen more than once but under ten times. The chain links TRBV6-1 to TRBJ1-1; the match to TRBD1 covers 9 bases. J lost 8 bases, V lost 6 bases, and 7 bases had no gene match. The germline V gene encodes CDR1 MNHNS and CDR2 SASEGT. The length of the CDR3 is 13 residues. The CDR3 region is CASSQQGAREAFF. For the CDR3, the DNA is TGTGCCAGCAGCCAACAGGGGGCGAGGGAAGCTTTCTTT.

Here the CDR3 reads CASSTKTRGELFF. CDR3 DNA: TGTGCCAGTAGTACCAAGACCAGGGGGGAGCTGTTTTTT. V gene TRBV19 combines with J gene TRBJ2-2; D ambiguous. V gave up 4 bases and J gave up 8 bases, with 11 bases separating them. The CDR3 is 13 residues long. In germline, CDR1 is LNHDA, CDR2 SQIVND (reference sequence).

About this clone itself: Other DNA sequences in the sample encode the same CDR3. This chain links TRBV10-3 with TRBJ1-5; maybe TRBD1 (6 bases). CDR3 length: 12 residues. V dropped 10 bases and J dropped 3 bases, with 10 bases sitting between them. The germline V gene has CDR1 ENHRY and CDR2 SYGVKD. The CDR3 bases are TGTGCCACACGGGACAACAATCAGCCCCAGCATTTT. This sequence encodes CATRDNNQPQHF.

This chain uses TRBV9 with TRBJ2-3, with D tentatively TRBD1 (6 bases). From germline, CDR1 is SGDLS and CDR2 YYNGEE. The CDR3 is 15 residues long. V was pared by 4 bases and J by 4 bases, with 16 bases between. CDR3 bases: TGTGCCAGCAGCTTTGCAGGGGATGGGGCAGATACGCAGTATTTT. This translates into CASSFAGDGADTQYF.

The CDR3 loop reads CASSRDRVTDTQYF. The CDR3 nucleotides are TGTGCCAGCAGCCGGGACAGGGTCACAGATACGCAGTATTTT. J is TRBJ2-3 and V is TRBV27; 9 bases line up with TRBD1. There are 14 residues in the CDR3. V dropped 6 bases and J dropped 2; count of bases not matched to a gene: 3. Germline V gives CDR1 MNHEY, CDR2 SMNVEV (reference sequence).

The genes are TRBV9 and TRBJ2-7; D is possibly TRBD1 (7 bases). The CDR3 is made up of 15 amino acids. V was trimmed by 3 bases and J by 6 bases, leaving 19 bases between them. Germline V gene sequence: CDR1 SGDLS, CDR2 YYNGEE. The CDR3 loop reads CASSAGAGGRFEQYF. CDR3 DNA sequence: TGTGCCAGCAGCGCCGGGGCAGGGGGGAGGTTCGAGCAGTACTTC.

The J gene is TRBJ1-1, the V gene TRBV7-3; D is unclear. Trimming cost V 4 bases and J 1 base, with 7 bases left between them. The CDR3 length is 13 residues. Germline CDR1 and CDR2: SGHTA and FQGTGA. CDR3 coding DNA: TGTGCCAGCAGCTCCTCCCCGAACACTGAAGCTTTCTTT. Translated, it gives CASSSSPNTEAFF. The variable domain in full, completed from reference TRBV7-3 and TRBJ1-1, reads GAGVSQTPSNKVTEKGKYVELRCDPISGHTALYWYRQSLGQGPEFLIYFQGTGAADDSGLPNDRFFAVRPEGSVSTLKIQRTERGDSAVYLCASSSSPNTEAFFGQGTRLTVV.

This sequence joins TRBV6-4 and TRBJ1-1, with unresolved D. The V gene's germline CDR1 is MRHNA and CDR2 SNTAGT. V was shortened by 1 base and J by 7 bases, with 10 bases between the two germline ends. This CDR3 is 13 amino acids long. The CDR3 DNA reads as TGTGCCAGCAGTGACTTCTCCGGGAGTGAAGCTTTCTTT. Amino acid sequence: CASSDFSGSEAFF.